These 30 T cell receptor beta chains came from one sample sequenced in a study of shared clonotypes between healthy human individuals (dated by TCRdb to 2018 to 2021). The method behind the library was the immunoSEQ multiplex PCR assay. Here the immuneACCESS table is served through TCRdb, limited to in-frame sequences with V and J called. Missing clones are a known gap in these copies; in checked studies unresolved V genes cover under half, and the rest lacks a known reason. This sample has hundreds of thousands of clones in its table, and approximately 74% of those were observed once. The top ten clonotypes cover 1.5% to 2% of the sample. The sequenced sample consisted of memory CD4+ T cells sorted from blood. The cell subset or site label of this sample denotes: CD45RA-negative fraction. Receptors were obtained from a young woman in good health.

This chain links TRBV5-8 with TRBJ2-6; D might be TRBD1 (6 bases). The length of the CDR3 is 18 residues. V was trimmed by 4 bases and J by 2 bases, leaving 19 bases between them. Germline CDR1 is SGHTS and CDR2 is YDEGEE. The CDR3 nucleotides are TGTGCCAGCAGCGCAGCACAGGGTCGCTATGCTGGGGCCAACGTCCTGACTTTC. As protein: CASSAAQGRYAGANVLTF. Full variable domain (missing parts from reference TRBV5-8 and TRBJ2-6): EAGVTQSPTHLIKTRGQQATLRCSPISGHTSVYWYQQALGLGLQFLLWYDEGEERNRGNFPPRFSGRQFPNYSSELNVNALELEDSALYLCASSAAQGRYAGANVLTFGAGSRLTVL.

The gene calls are TRBV7-9 and TRBJ1-4; the match to TRBD1 covers 8 bases. V shed 8 bases and J 3 bases; nucleotides not matched to a gene: 5. The CDR3 length is 14 residues. Germline V CDR1 and CDR2: SEHNR, FQNEAQ (reference sequence). The CDR3 coding sequence is TGTGCCAGCGGTCAGACAGGGGCTAATGAAAAACTGTTTTTT. It translates to CASGQTGANEKLFF.

V gene TRBV6-5 combines with J gene TRBJ2-7, with D perhaps TRBD1 (6 bases). This CDR3 spans 14 amino acids. Germline lookup yields CDR1 MNHEY and CDR2 SVGAGI. Trimming pared 6 bases from V and 12 bases from J, leaving 24 bases between. As DNA, the CDR3 is TGTGCCAGCAGCACCGGGACAACCCGACTGGGGCTGTACTTC. Translating gives CASSTGTTRLGLYF.

V usage is TRBV11-2 and J usage is TRBJ2-2; 10 bases align to TRBD1. The ends lost 1 base at V and 7 bases at J; junction bases unmatched: 9. Per germline, CDR1 SGHAT and CDR2 FQNNGV. CDR3 length: 17 residues. The CDR3 loop reads CASSLVVGQGFNGELFF. As DNA, the CDR3 is TGTGCCAGCAGCTTAGTCGTGGGACAGGGGTTTAACGGGGAGCTGTTTTTT.

This chain joins TRBV5-1 and TRBJ2-3; 9 nucleotides line up with TRBD2. V was pared by 1 base and J by 5 bases, with 26 bases of the junction left unmatched. The CDR3 has 22 amino acids. Germline V gene data show CDR1 as SGHRS and CDR2 as YFSETQ. The CDR3 DNA follows: TGCGCCAGCAGCTTGTCCCTTGGACAGCCCGCCTGGGCGGGAGGGCGGGGAGATACGCAGTATTTT. Its translation: CASSLSLGQPAWAGGRGDTQYF.

The chain joins TRBV19 to TRBJ1-4; a possible D gene is TRBD1 (6 bases). Germline-derived CDR1 and CDR2 are LNHDA and SQIVND (reference sequence). V was clipped by 8 bases and J by 12 bases, with 25 bases between them. The CDR3 is 15 residues long. The CDR3 region is CASGGGRPTLRELFF. Written as DNA, the CDR3 is TGTGCCAGTGGGGGCGGCAGGCCCACCCTGCGGGAACTGTTTTTT.

Remarks on this clone: In the same sample, other DNA sequences code for this CDR3. The J gene is TRBJ2-3, the V gene TRBV28, with D uncertain. CDR1 and CDR2 from the germline V gene are MDHEN and SYDVKM. With 7 bases removed from V and 0 bases from J, the gap between germline ends came to 8 bases. The CDR3 spans 13 residues. The CDR3 DNA is TGTGCCAGCACTCGGCCCAGCACAGATACGCAGTATTTT. Translating gives CASTRPSTDTQYF.

V usage is TRBV6-9 and J usage is TRBJ2-1, with D tentatively TRBD2 (7 bases). There are 17 residues in the CDR3. V lost 7 bases and J lost 9, with 28 bases in between. Germline V gives CDR1 MNHGY, CDR2 SVAAGI. The CDR3 is CASTSTRGGGGVSEQFF. For the CDR3, the DNA is TGTGCCAGCACCTCAACGAGGGGAGGGGGTGGGGTCAGTGAGCAGTTCTTC.

This clone has only one observation. The rearrangement links TRBV28 to TRBJ1-1; D ambiguous. Germline V CDR1 and CDR2: MDHEN, SYDVKM. CDR3 length: 12 residues. V was cut by 9 bases and J by 1 base, with 9 bases left in between. CDR3 sequence (DNA): TGTGCCAGTCAGACCGGGAACACTGAAGCTTTCTTT. Translating it yields CASQTGNTEAFF.

The chain combines TRBV6-5 with TRBJ1-4; D may be TRBD1 (5 bases). Deletions cut 4 bases from V and 2 bases from J, with 14 bases between. The germline V gene has CDR1 MNHEY and CDR2 SVGAGI. The CDR3 has 16 amino acids. CDR3 protein: CASSSRLGQTNEKLFF. The CDR3 nucleotides are TGTGCCAGCAGTTCTAGGTTGGGGCAGACTAATGAAAAACTGTTTTTT.

V is TRBV21-1 and J is TRBJ2-7; TRBD2 is the table's D call, not checked against the DNA. TRBV21-1 is flagged as a pseudogene. This CDR3 region has 17 residues. The CDR3 here is CASSKWPRGLPSYEQYF. CDR3 DNA sequence: TGTGCCAGCAGCAAGTGGCCAAGGGGACTACCATCCTACGAGCAGTACTTC.

The chain combines TRBV4-1 with TRBJ1-4; TRBD1 is a possible D gene (6 bases). The CDR3 runs to 15 residues. V lost 0 bases, J lost 10 bases, and 15 bases lay in between. Per the germline V gene, CDR1 is MGHRA and CDR2 is YSYEKL. The CDR3 reads CASSQDLGALIKLFF. The CDR3 DNA reads TGCGCCAGCAGCCAAGATCTGGGGGCCTTAATAAAACTGTTTTTT.

The V and J genes are TRBV28 and TRBJ2-5; possibly TRBD2 for D (6 bases). Germline CDR1 is MDHEN and CDR2 is SYDVKM. The CDR3 covers 13 residues. V was cut by 6 bases and J by 7 bases, with 15 bases left in between. The CDR3 nucleotides are TGTGCCAGCAGCTTGCCACGGGAGAGGACCCAGTACTTC. Amino acid sequence: CASSLPRERTQYF.

The rearrangement links TRBV10-2 to TRBJ1-2; weak D call: TRBD1 (5 bases). CDR1 and CDR2 from the germline V gene are WSHSY and SAAADI. The CDR3 runs to 15 residues. V dropped 2 bases and J dropped 8 bases, with 18 bases sitting between them. CDR3 region: CASSETAGIGGGYTF. DNA for the CDR3: TGCGCCAGCAGTGAGACAGCAGGGATCGGAGGAGGCTACACCTTC.

Worth noting for this clone: The same CDR3 is also encoded by other DNA sequences in this sample. The J gene is TRBJ2-3, the V gene TRBV9; D gene ambiguous. CDR3 length equals 14 residues. Germline CDR1 reads SGDLS; CDR2 reads YYNGEE. V was trimmed by 0 bases and J by 3 bases, leaving 8 bases between them. The CDR3 spells CASSVGGSTDTQYF. In nucleotides, the CDR3 is TGTGCCAGCAGCGTAGGAGGATCAACAGATACGCAGTATTTT.

The J gene is TRBJ2-1, the V gene TRBV6-5, with TRBD2 matching 7 bases. This CDR3 comprises 16 residues. CDR1 is MNHEY and CDR2 is SVGAGI in the germline V gene. V shed 2 bases, J shed 6 bases, and the junction held 10 bases outside the gene matches. CDR3 sequence: CASSYTSAGEGNEQFF. Here the CDR3 DNA reads TGTGCCAGCAGTTACACCAGCGCGGGAGAGGGCAATGAGCAGTTCTTC.

In DNA, the CDR3 is TGTGCCAGCAGTTTACCAACACAAAACTATGGCTACACCTTC. It specifies CASSLPTQNYGYTF. This chain joins TRBV28 and TRBJ1-2, with D unclear. In germline, CDR1 is MDHEN, CDR2 SYDVKM. Deletions cut 2 bases from V and 2 bases from J, with 9 bases between. The CDR3 is 14 amino acids.

The chain joins TRBV5-1 to TRBJ1-2, with 7 bases fitting TRBD1. V lost 0 bases to trimming and J lost 8 bases; unmatched junction nucleotides: 10. The CDR3 extends over 15 amino acids. The germline V gene has CDR1 SGHRS and CDR2 YFSETQ. In DNA, the CDR3 is TGCGCCAGCAGCTTGGCGGGCGGACAGGAGGAAGGCTACACCTTC. Its protein is CASSLAGGQEEGYTF.

V usage is TRBV28 and J usage is TRBJ2-3; no reliable D call. CDR3 size: 13 residues. Trimming shortened V by 8 bases and J by 2 bases, and 11 bases separated the two germline ends. Germline assignment: CDR1 MDHEN and CDR2 SYDVKM. The CDR3 coding sequence is TGTGCCAGCTCCTGGTCGTACACAGATACGCAGTATTTT. Its translation: CASSWSYTDTQYF. The complete variable domain, with remaining parts taken from reference TRBV28 and TRBJ2-3, reads DVKVTQSSRYLVKRTGEKVFLECVQDMDHENMFWYRQDPGLGLRLIYFSYDVKMKEKGDIPEGYSVSREKKERFSLILESASTNQTSMYLCASSWSYTDTQYFGPGTRLTVL.

This chain uses TRBV10-3 with TRBJ2-3, with D unclear. Germline lookup yields CDR1 ENHRY and CDR2 SYGVKD. The CDR3 contains 11 residues. Trimming took off 4 bases at V and 4 bases at J, with 3 bases between the two ends. In DNA, the CDR3 is TGTGCCATCAGTGTGGCAGATACGCAGTATTTT. Its protein product is CAISVADTQYF.

This clone was detected only a few times. J is TRBJ2-1 and V is TRBV2; D unresolved. This CDR3 has 11 residues. Trimming took off 7 bases at V and 8 bases at J, with 9 bases between the two ends. Germline assignment: CDR1 SNHLY and CDR2 FYNNEI. The CDR3 spells CASTPVYEQFF. CDR3 nucleotide sequence: TGTGCCAGCACCCCAGTCTATGAGCAGTTCTTC. Full variable domain (outside the CDR3, taken from reference TRBV2 and TRBJ2-1): EPEVTQTPSHQVTQMGQEVILRCVPISNHLYFYWYRQILGQKVEFLVSFYNNEISEKSEIFDDQFSVERPDGSNFTLKIRSTKLEDSAMYFCASTPVYEQFFGPGTRLTVL.

This clone was recorded at least ten times. The gene calls are TRBV5-3 and TRBJ2-4; D possibly corresponds to TRBD2 (6 bases). TRBV5-3 is noted as an ORF with a role that remains uncertain. Trimming pared 0 bases from V and 0 bases from J, leaving 13 bases between. This CDR3 has 17 residues. In nucleotides, the CDR3 is TGTGCCAGAAGCTTGGGTGGGAGGCCGCTAGCCAAAAACATTCAGTACTTC. Its translation is CARSLGGRPLAKNIQYF.

The rearrangement uses TRBV12-5 and TRBJ1-1, with no clear D. V lost 5 bases, J lost 1 base, and 20 bases lay in between. Germline values: CDR1 LGHNT, CDR2 FRNRAP. CDR3 size: 17 residues. The CDR3: CASGLAPLGGRNTEAFF. The CDR3 DNA follows: TGTGCTAGTGGTCTTGCCCCCCTGGGTGGGAGGAACACTGAAGCTTTCTTT.

In this sample, this clone turned up many times. Other DNA sequences of this sample code for an identical CDR3. Here the CDR3 reads CASSRGQGAYEQYF. CDR3 bases: TGTGCCAGCAGTCGTGGACAGGGGGCCTACGAGCAGTACTTC. V and J are TRBV6-5 and TRBJ2-7; 10 bases fit TRBD1. The CDR3 is made up of 14 amino acids. With V trimmed by 5 bases and J by 2 bases, 3 bases remained unmatched. The V gene's germline CDR1 is MNHEY and CDR2 SVGAGI.

This chain uses TRBV6-1 with TRBJ2-7; D gene ambiguous. The CDR3 is 12 amino acids. Per the germline V gene, CDR1 is MNHNS and CDR2 is SASEGT. With 10 bases removed from V and 3 bases from J, the gap between germline ends came to 13 bases. CDR3 protein: CATRSELYEQYF. The CDR3 region has the DNA TGTGCCACCCGTTCGGAACTCTACGAGCAGTACTTC.

The chain is built from TRBV30 and TRBJ1-1, with D uncertain. This CDR3 contains 14 residues. Germline CDR1 is GTSNPN and CDR2 is SVGIG (reference sequence). The germline V and J ends were trimmed by 2 bases and 2 bases, with 12 bases remaining between them. The CDR3 sequence: CAWSFSHRNTEAFF. In DNA form, the CDR3 reads TGTGCCTGGAGTTTCTCACACCGTAACACTGAAGCTTTCTTT.

In DNA, the CDR3 is TGTGCCAGCAGTGCTTCCCCAGATACGCAGTATTTT. It encodes CASSASPDTQYF. The chain recombines TRBV2 with TRBJ2-3; D remains ambiguous. Between the trimmed V and J ends, which lost 4 bases and 4 bases, there was a span of 6 bases. Germline CDR1 and CDR2: SNHLY and FYNNEI. The CDR3 extends over 12 amino acids.

The gene calls are TRBV5-1 and TRBJ2-6, with TRBD2 matching over 11 bases. The germline gives CDR1 SGHRS, CDR2 YFSETQ. This CDR3 contains 18 residues. Germline trimming cut 1 base from V and 1 base from J; bases unmatched to any gene: 4. The CDR3 region has the DNA TGCGCCAGCAGCTTGACCGGACTAGCGGGTTCTGGGGCCAACGTCCTGACTTTC. It translates to CASSLTGLAGSGANVLTF.

V is TRBV10-2 and J is TRBJ2-5, with D maybe TRBD2 (5 bases). Deletions cut 6 bases from V and 0 bases from J, with 5 bases between. Looked up from germline, CDR1 is WSHSY and CDR2 is SAAADI. CDR3 length: 12 amino acids. CDR3 loop: CASRDYQETQYF. The CDR3 DNA reads TGCGCCAGCAGGGACTACCAAGAGACCCAGTACTTC.

This chain uses TRBV5-1 with TRBJ1-2; tentatively, D is TRBD1 (5 bases). V shed 3 bases and J shed 9 bases, with 24 bases lying between them. The CDR3 covers 16 residues. Germline V gene data show CDR1 as SGHRS and CDR2 as YFSETQ. For the CDR3, the DNA is TGCGCCAGCAGCTCTAGAGAGGGGCGCCCAATCGATAGCTACACCTTC. It is translated as CASSSREGRPIDSYTF.